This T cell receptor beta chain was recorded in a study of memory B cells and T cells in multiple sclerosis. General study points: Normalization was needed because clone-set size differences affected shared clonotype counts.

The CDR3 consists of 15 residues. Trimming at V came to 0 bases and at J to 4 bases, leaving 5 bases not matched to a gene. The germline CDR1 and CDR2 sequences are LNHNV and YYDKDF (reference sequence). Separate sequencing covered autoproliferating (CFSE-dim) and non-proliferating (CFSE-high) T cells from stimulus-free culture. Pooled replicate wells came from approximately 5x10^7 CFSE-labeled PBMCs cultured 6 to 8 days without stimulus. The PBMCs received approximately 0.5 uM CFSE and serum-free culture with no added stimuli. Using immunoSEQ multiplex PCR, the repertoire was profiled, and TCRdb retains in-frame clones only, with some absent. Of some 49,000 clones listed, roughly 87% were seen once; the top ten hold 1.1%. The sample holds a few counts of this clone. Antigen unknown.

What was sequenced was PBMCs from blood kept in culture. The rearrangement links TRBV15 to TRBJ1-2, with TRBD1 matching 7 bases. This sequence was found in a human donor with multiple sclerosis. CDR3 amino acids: CATSREGGLIYGYTF. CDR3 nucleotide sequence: TGTGCCACCAGCAGAGAAGGGGGCCTGATCTATGGCTACACCTTC.